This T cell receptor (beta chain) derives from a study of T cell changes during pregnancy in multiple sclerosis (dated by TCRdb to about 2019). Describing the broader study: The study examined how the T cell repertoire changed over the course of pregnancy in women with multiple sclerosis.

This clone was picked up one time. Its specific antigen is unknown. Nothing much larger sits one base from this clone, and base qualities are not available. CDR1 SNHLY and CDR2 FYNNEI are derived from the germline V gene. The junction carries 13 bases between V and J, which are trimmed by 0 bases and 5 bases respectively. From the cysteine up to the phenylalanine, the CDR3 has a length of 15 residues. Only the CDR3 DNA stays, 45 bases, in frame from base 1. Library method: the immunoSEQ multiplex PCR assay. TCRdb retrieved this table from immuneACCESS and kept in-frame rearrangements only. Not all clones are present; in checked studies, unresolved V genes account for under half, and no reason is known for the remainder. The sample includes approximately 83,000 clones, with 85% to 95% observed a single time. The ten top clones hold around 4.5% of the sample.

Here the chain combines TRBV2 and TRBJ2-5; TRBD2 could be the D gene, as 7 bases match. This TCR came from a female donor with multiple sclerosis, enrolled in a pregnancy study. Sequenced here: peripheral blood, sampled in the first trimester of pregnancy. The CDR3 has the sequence CASSEARGGLETQYF. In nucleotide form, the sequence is TGTGCCAGCAGTGAAGCTCGCGGGGGCCTGGAGACCCAGTACTTC.